Sequencing of this TCR beta chain was carried out in a study of T cell clonality in common variable immunodeficiency. TCRdb's table, derived via immunoSEQ multiplex PCR, lists solely in-frame clones and lacks some. The profile covers tens of thousands of clones, none occurring a single time. This clone was counted at least ten times. Its antigen remains unidentified. The CDR3 is cut off 3 residues early in the read; its end comes from the germline J gene. CDR1 and CDR2 (germline): SGHRS, YFSETQ. The CDR3 has 17 residues. Trimming at V came to 4 bases and at J to 6 bases, leaving 12 bases not matched to a gene. Study-level results: In common variable immunodeficiency, TCR beta chains reportedly carried fewer deletions and N-nucleotide insertions. CVID patient heterogeneity limited repertoire-clinical complication correlations.

The sequencing input was peripheral blood mononuclear cells. The chain couples TRBV5-1 to TRBJ2-3; TRBD2 matches 12 bases. The sequence derives from a person aged 18-69 years in good health. The CDR3 sequence: CASSLPSSGGGRDTQYF. The part of the CDR3 DNA that was read is TGCGCCAGCAGCCTACCTTCTAGCGGGGGGGGTAGGGATACG.